This T cell receptor beta chain derives from a study of T cells after yellow fever vaccination. TCRdb re-analysed the 5' RACE reads in MiXCR, keeping a single row per CDR3 protein. The table shows about 49,000 distinct CDR3 sequences, with 7% to 9% occurring only once. The CDR3 sequence is 15 residues long. The germline CDR1 and CDR2 sequences are SGHAT and FQNNGV. The junction had 10 bases not matched to a gene; V was cut back by 3 bases and J by 8 bases. The origin of this receptor is a young man who received the YFV17D yellow fever vaccine. Sequenced material: CD8+ T cells sorted from PBMCs, taken roughly 14 days after the first yellow fever vaccination. The V gene is TRBV11-2, the J gene TRBJ2-1, with 7 bases lining up with TRBD1. The CDR3 DNA reads TGTGCCAGCAGCTTCGGGGACAGCGGCGGCGATGAGCAGTTCTTC. This encodes CASSFGDSGGDEQFF.